These 32 T cell receptor beta chains originate from one sample sequenced in a study of CD8+CD57+ T cells in acquired aplastic anemia. Whoever was chosen for sequencing had shown CD8+CD57+ cell expansion by flow cytometry. CDR3 and TCR beta VDJ profiling relied on genomic DNA as the template. TCRdb recomputed calls from the reads with MiXCR, one row per CDR3 protein. The table lists some 170,000 distinct CDR3 sequences, about 60% of them singletons. What was sequenced was sorted CD4+, CD8+, or CD8+CD57+ T cells (not recorded which) from PBMCs. These receptors were collected from a human donor with aplastic anemia.

V gene TRBV29-1 combines with J gene TRBJ1-1, with 9 nucleotides matching TRBD1. Germline V gives CDR1 SQVTM, CDR2 ANQGSEA. This CDR3 has 14 amino acids. V dropped 5 bases and J dropped 5; count of bases not matched to a gene: 9. CDR3 residues: CSVRTGGARTEAFF. Here the CDR3 DNA reads TGCAGCGTTCGAACAGGGGGCGCGAGGACTGAAGCTTTCTTT.

This clonotype was detected only a few times. The rearrangement links TRBV7-2 to TRBJ2-1; 9 positions match TRBD2. Germline V gene sequence: CDR1 SGHTA, CDR2 FQGNSA. Losses at the gene ends were 2 bases for V and 5 bases for J; bases not matched to a gene: 4. The CDR3 totals 15 residues. This CDR3 is CASSLWASGDNEQFF. CDR3 sequence (DNA): TGTGCCAGCAGCTTATGGGCTAGCGGGGACAATGAGCAGTTCTTC.

This clonotype was observed a single time. The chain links TRBV2 to TRBJ2-7; D unresolved. Germline V gene lookup returns CDR1 SNHLY and CDR2 FYNNEI. The V gene lost 6 bases and the J gene lost 0 bases, with 9 bases spanning the gap. The CDR3 has 13 amino acids. DNA of the CDR3: TGTGCCAGCAGCAGGATCGACTCCTACGAGCAGTACTTC. Translated: CASSRIDSYEQYF.

This chain connects TRBV24-1 to TRBJ1-5; D unclear. V shed 5 bases and J shed 2 bases, with 6 bases lying between them. The germline CDR1 and CDR2 sequences are KGHDR and SFDVKD. The CDR3 spans 13 residues. In DNA form, the CDR3 reads TGTGCCACCAGTGCCGGGGGCAATCAGCCCCAGCATTTT. Translated, it gives CATSAGGNQPQHF.

The V gene is TRBV11-2, the J gene TRBJ1-1, with D maybe TRBD1 (5 bases). Trimming removed 5 bases at V and 1 base at J, with 11 bases between. In germline, CDR1 is SGHAT, CDR2 FQNNGV. The CDR3 has 14 amino acids. This CDR3 is CASSRRVGNTEAFF. DNA of the CDR3: TGTGCCAGCAGCCGCAGGGTAGGGAACACTGAAGCTTTCTTT.

The chain carries TRBV6-5 and TRBJ1-6; 7 positions agree with TRBD1. After removal of 2 bases from V and 10 bases from J, the junction contained 8 bases not matched to a gene. Germline CDR1 MNHEY, CDR2 SVGAGI. The CDR3 has 15 amino acids. The CDR3 region has the DNA TGTGCCAGCAGTTACGGGACAGCCTTTAGATCACCCCTCCACTTT. As protein: CASSYGTAFRSPLHF.

J is TRBJ1-1 and V is TRBV7-9, with unresolved D. This CDR3 comprises 13 residues. CDR1 SEHNR and CDR2 FQNEAQ come from the germline V gene (reference sequence). Trimming shortened V by 1 base and J by 4 bases, and 7 bases separated the two germline ends. This CDR3 reads CASSLVSGTEAFF. The CDR3 DNA reads as TGTGCCAGCAGCTTAGTTTCGGGCACTGAAGCTTTCTTT.

The V call is TRBV3-1, the J call TRBJ1-3; the match to TRBD1 covers 7 bases. Per germline, CDR1 LGHDT and CDR2 YNNKEL (reference sequence). With V trimmed by 10 bases and J by 0 bases, 6 bases remained unmatched. The CDR3 runs to 14 residues. In DNA, the CDR3 is TGTGCCACCCACGGACAGGTCTCTGGAAACACCATATATTTT. The encoded protein is CATHGQVSGNTIYF.

V gene TRBV9 combines with J gene TRBJ2-3, with D possibly TRBD1 on 5 matching bases. The CDR3 sequence is 15 residues long. The germline CDR1 and CDR2 sequences are SGDLS and YYNGEE. The ends were cut back, 0 bases at V and 5 bases at J, with 13 bases in the middle. The CDR3 nucleotides read TGTGCCAGCAGCGTAGATGAAGGGGCGATAGATACGCAGTATTTT. Translation gives CASSVDEGAIDTQYF.

This clonotype was observed once. This chain joins TRBV19 and TRBJ2-7, with D possibly matching TRBD1 (6 bases). The germline gives CDR1 LNHDA, CDR2 SQIVND (reference sequence). CDR3 length: 14 amino acids. The ends were cut back, 5 bases at V and 2 bases at J, with 13 bases in the middle. The CDR3 region has the DNA TGTGCCAGTAGTTCCGGACAGCCCCCCTACGAGCAGTACTTC. Translation gives CASSSGQPPYEQYF.

This chain uses TRBV5-1 with TRBJ2-7; 7 positions match TRBD1. Looked up from germline, CDR1 is SGHRS and CDR2 is YFSETQ. The CDR3 sequence is 15 residues long. V lost 0 bases, J lost 5 bases, and 8 bases stayed unmatched. CDR3 protein: CASSLDGTAPDEQYF. CDR3 DNA sequence: TGCGCCAGCAGCTTGGACGGGACAGCCCCTGACGAGCAGTACTTC.

The chain carries TRBV25-1 and TRBJ1-3; 7 bases agree with TRBD1. The CDR3 is made up of 14 amino acids. Trimming cost V 6 bases and J 4 bases; bases outside gene matches: 6. The germline V gene encodes CDR1 MGHDK and CDR2 SYGVNS. CDR3 in amino acids: CASRQTGSGNTIYF. CDR3 DNA sequence: TGTGCCAGCAGACAGACAGGGTCCGGAAACACCATATATTTT.

Of note for this clonotype: At one of its ends the junction is not consistent with the germline gene, which may arise from a read error. The gene calls are TRBV7-7 and TRBJ2-1; a possible D gene is TRBD2 (5 bases). From germline, CDR1 is SSHAT and CDR2 FNYEAQ (reference sequence). This CDR3 is 12 amino acids long. CDR3 residues: CASRTGSNERFF. DNA of the CDR3: TGTGCCAGCAGGACGGGGAGCAATGAGCGGTTCTTC.

This clonotype was detected a few times. V and J are TRBV24-1 and TRBJ2-5; 12 bases align to TRBD2. Unmatched junction bases numbered 4, after V lost 12 bases and J lost 3 bases. The CDR3 runs 13 residues. The V gene's germline CDR1 is KGHDR and CDR2 SFDVKD. The CDR3 nucleotides read TGTGCCGACCTAGCGGGGGGGAAAGAGACCCAGTACTTC. Its protein is CADLAGGKETQYF.

The rearrangement joins TRBV6-5 to TRBJ1-2; D is perhaps TRBD1 (6 bases). Trimming removed 6 bases from V and 3 bases from J, with 11 bases in between. Germline lookup yields CDR1 MNHEY and CDR2 SVGAGI. The CDR3 runs 13 residues. CDR3 sequence reads: CASSPQGDYGYTF. The CDR3 DNA reads as TGTGCCAGCAGCCCACAGGGCGACTATGGCTACACCTTC.

J is TRBJ2-7 and V is TRBV7-2, with D perhaps TRBD2 (5 bases). The CDR3 runs 14 residues. The germline V gene has CDR1 SGHTA and CDR2 FQGNSA. Trimming pared 2 bases from V and 2 bases from J, leaving 10 bases between. Written as DNA, the CDR3 is TGTGCCAGCAGCTTACAAACGGGGACCTACGAGCAGTACTTC. Its protein product is CASSLQTGTYEQYF. The full variable domain, its missing parts supplied by reference TRBV7-2 and TRBJ2-7, is GAGVSQSPSNKVTEKGKDVELRCDPISGHTALYWYRQSLGQGLEFLIYFQGNSAPDKSGLPSDRFSAERTGGSVSTLTIQRTQQEDSAVYLCASSLQTGTYEQYFGPGTRLTVT.

The chain recombines TRBV30 with TRBJ1-2; D not resolved. CDR1 and CDR2 (germline): GTSNPN, SVGIG (reference sequence). The V end lost 0 bases, the J end lost 0 bases, and 8 bases lay between the germline ends. CDR3 length: 14 amino acids. This chain's CDR3 is CAWSVHRTNYGYTF. The CDR3, as DNA: TGTGCCTGGAGTGTACACCGCACTAACTATGGCTACACCTTC.

Details on this clonotype: This may come from a read error, since a much larger clone is one base off. The J gene is TRBJ2-1, the V gene TRBV2; TRBD1 or TRBD2 may be the D gene (7 bases each). The germline V gene has CDR1 SNHLY and CDR2 FYNNEI. The V end lost 8 bases, the J end lost 10 bases, and 21 bases lay between the germline ends. The CDR3 totals 14 residues. The CDR3 nucleotides are TGTGCCAGCTCCCAATCAGGGGGGGCCTACGAGCAGTTCTTC. Amino acids: CASSQSGGAYEQFF.

This clonotype has a count of ten or more. V is TRBV9 and J is TRBJ2-7, with 8 bases that match TRBD1. V dropped 4 bases and J dropped 3; count of bases not matched to a gene: 6. Germline CDR1 is SGDLS and CDR2 is YYNGEE. The CDR3 length is 14 residues. The CDR3 loop reads CASSPTTGDYEQYF. The CDR3, as DNA: TGTGCCAGCAGCCCCACGACAGGGGACTACGAGCAGTACTTC.

This clonotype was observed many times. J is TRBJ1-4 and V is TRBV11-2, with D possibly matching TRBD1 (6 bases). Trimming removed 2 bases at V and 8 bases at J, with 18 bases between. The germline V gene has CDR1 SGHAT and CDR2 FQNNGV. This CDR3 is built from 16 residues. CDR3 residues: CASSLTRTARGEKLFF. As DNA, the CDR3 is TGTGCCAGCAGCTTAACTCGGACAGCTCGGGGAGAAAAACTGTTTTTT. The full variable domain, rest sourced from reference TRBV11-2 and TRBJ1-4, is EAGVAQSPRYKIIEKRQSVAFWCNPISGHATLYWYQQILGQGPKLLIQFQNNGVVDDSQLPKDRFSAERLKGVDSTLKIQPAKLEDSAVYLCASSLTRTARGEKLFFGSGTQLSVL.

V gene TRBV24-1 combines with J gene TRBJ1-2, with D possibly matching TRBD1 (5 bases). The CDR3 totals 13 residues. Germline assignment: CDR1 KGHDR and CDR2 SFDVKD. V was shortened by 3 bases and J by 7 bases, with 11 bases between the two germline ends. The CDR3 region is CATSDTTDTGYTF. The CDR3 DNA reads TGTGCCACCAGTGATACGACAGATACTGGCTACACCTTC.

The chain has TRBV29-1 and TRBJ2-3, with D tentatively TRBD2 (6 bases). This CDR3 spans 14 amino acids. V was shortened by 6 bases and J by 2 bases, with 15 bases between the two germline ends. Per germline, CDR1 SQVTM and CDR2 ANQGSEA. The CDR3 nucleotides are TGCAGCGTCCGCGGGGCCTTCCTCACAGATACGCAGTATTTT. Amino acid sequence: CSVRGAFLTDTQYF.

This rearrangement joins TRBV12-3 or TRBV12-4 to TRBJ1-2; D is unclear. The CDR3 is 13 amino acids. V lost 6 bases to trimming and J lost 1 base, with 9 bases between them. CDR3 amino acids: CASSSVLNYGYTF. CDR3 in DNA: TGTGCCAGCAGCTCGGTCCTTAACTATGGCTACACCTTC.

This clonotype was counted only a few times. The rearrangement joins TRBV20-1 to TRBJ1-1, with D perhaps TRBD1 (5 bases). The ends were cut back, 1 base at V and 4 bases at J, with 10 bases in the middle. Germline CDR1 reads DFQATT; CDR2 reads SNEGSKA (reference sequence). This CDR3 is built from 13 residues. The CDR3 DNA reads TGCAGTGCTAGAGGGCCAGGGTTCACTGAAGCTTTCTTT. Its translation: CSARGPGFTEAFF.

The table lists this clonotype with a few counts. The chain uses TRBV10-3 and TRBJ1-1; D not certain. V lost 0 bases to trimming and J lost 3 bases, with 11 bases between them. The CDR3 is made up of 15 amino acids. Germline-derived CDR1 and CDR2 are ENHRY and SYGVKD. CDR3 residues: CAISESKAPYTEAFF. CDR3 DNA sequence: TGTGCCATCAGTGAGTCGAAGGCCCCATACACTGAAGCTTTCTTT.

This clonotype was recorded at least ten times. The chain carries TRBV2 and TRBJ2-1; D gene unclear. Looked up from germline, CDR1 is SNHLY and CDR2 is FYNNEI. Trimming removed 2 bases from V and 7 bases from J, with 12 bases in between. This CDR3 contains 14 residues. The CDR3 nucleotides are TGTGCCAGCAGTGAATCGTGGACCGCGAATGAGCAGTTCTTC. It is translated as CASSESWTANEQFF. Variable domain in full (rest from reference TRBV2 and TRBJ2-1): EPEVTQTPSHQVTQMGQEVILRCVPISNHLYFYWYRQILGQKVEFLVSFYNNEISEKSEIFDDQFSVERPDGSNFTLKIRSTKLEDSAMYFCASSESWTANEQFFGPGTRLTVL.

This chain uses TRBV19 with TRBJ1-1; D remains ambiguous. CDR3 length: 14 amino acids. The V and J ends lost 8 bases and 0 bases respectively, with 13 bases between them. Germline values: CDR1 LNHDA, CDR2 SQIVND (reference sequence). This chain's CDR3 is CASGSKSLNTEAFF. For the CDR3, the DNA is TGTGCCAGTGGATCGAAGTCCCTGAACACTGAAGCTTTCTTT.

This clonotype has just one count. This sequence joins TRBV7-8 and TRBJ1-6; no firm D call. The germline V and J ends were trimmed by 4 bases and 10 bases, with 11 bases remaining between them. CDR1 and CDR2 from the germline V gene are SGHVS and FQNEAQ. The CDR3 is made up of 13 amino acids. CDR3 bases: TGTGCCAGCAGCTCTCTAGATCTGTCACCCCTCCACTTT. Its translation is CASSSLDLSPLHF.

The chain uses TRBV10-3 and TRBJ2-2; 8 bases align to TRBD1. With 2 bases clipped from V and 1 base from J, the junction kept 0 bases outside the gene matches. The CDR3 runs to 15 residues. Germline-derived CDR1 and CDR2 are ENHRY and SYGVKD. The CDR3 region has the DNA TGTGCCATCAGTGAGGGGACAGGGAACACCGGGGAGCTGTTTTTT. The encoded protein is CAISEGTGNTGELFF.

A remark on this clonotype: Because the CDR3's place on the DNA is in doubt, the DNA is left out and the CDR3 is given as listed by TCRdb. The chain recombines TRBV29-1 with TRBJ1-2; the D call TRBD1 from the table was never checked on the DNA. Germline V CDR1 and CDR2: SQVTM, ANQGSEA. The CDR3 is 13 residues long, counting both termini. The CDR3 region is CSALMQGNYGCTF.

This clonotype was seen just once. The chain joins TRBV20-1 to TRBJ1-4; maybe TRBD1 (5 bases). The CDR3 sequence is 13 residues long. The V end lost 1 base, the J end lost 11 bases, and 14 bases lay between the germline ends. Germline V gene data show CDR1 as DFQATT and CDR2 as SNEGSKA (reference sequence). The CDR3 DNA reads as TGCAGTGCTAGAGTAGACGGGGGGTCCAAACTGTTTTTT. This sequence encodes CSARVDGGSKLFF.

Of note for this clonotype: The junction departs from germline at one end; a sequencing error may be responsible. The chain employs TRBV15 and TRBJ2-7; 7 positions agree with TRBD2. The CDR3 consists of 16 residues. The germline gives CDR1 LNHNV, CDR2 YYDKDF (reference sequence). CDR3 bases: TGTGCCACCAGCAGAGATCTGGGGGGGTTATCCTACGCGCAGTACTTC. Residues: CATSRDLGGLSYAQYF.